Listed here is a single TCR beta chain. This entry comes from a study of T cell responses to AZD1222 COVID-19 vaccine. Repertoires were generated with immunoSEQ multiplex PCR, while TCRdb's copy carries only in-frame clones and drops some. The table records over 150,000 clones, 75% to 90% of them present only once. The CDR3 is 15 amino acids. Germline loops: CDR1 SGHVS, CDR2 FQNEAQ. V was pared by 1 base and J by 2 bases, with 5 bases of the junction left unmatched. The source material was peripheral blood, sampled on day 0 of AZD1222 vaccination. This receptor was obtained from an adult in good health. The chain joins TRBV7-8 to TRBJ2-7, with 7 bases fitting TRBD1. CDR3 nucleotides: TGTGCCAGCAGCTTAGGTCCTGGGACAGCCTACGAGCAGTACGTC. Protein product: CASSLGPGTAYEQYV.